The 10 T cell receptor beta chains presented below share a single source sample, sequenced in a study of blood T cell repertoires in COVID-19. Repertoires were generated with immunoSEQ multiplex PCR, while TCRdb's copy carries only in-frame clones and drops some. The table has more than 150,000 clones, around four fifths seen once. The sample comprised peripheral blood. These receptors were collected from a middle-aged woman with acute or convalescent COVID-19.

The chain couples TRBV27 to TRBJ2-1; TRBD2 aligns across 10 bases. CDR1 and CDR2 from the germline V gene are MNHEY and SMNVEV (reference sequence). The CDR3 has 16 amino acids. V dropped 4 bases and J dropped 5; count of bases not matched to a gene: 8. The DNA for the CDR3 is TGTGCCAGCAGTTCCCTCATCCTAGCGGGGGACAATGAGCAGTTCTTC. Its translation is CASSSLILAGDNEQFF.

The chain couples TRBV5-1 to TRBJ2-1; 8 bases fit TRBD2. The length of the CDR3 is 17 residues. CDR1 is SGHRS, CDR2 YFSETQ, per germline. With V trimmed by 5 bases and J by 0 bases, 10 bases remained unmatched. CDR3: CASRGISGASSYNEQFF. CDR3 DNA: TGCGCCAGCAGAGGAATTAGCGGGGCAAGCTCCTACAATGAGCAGTTCTTC.

The genes are TRBV4-1 and TRBJ2-5; 11 bases agree with TRBD2. The germline CDR1 and CDR2 sequences are MGHRA and YSYEKL. The V gene end was trimmed by 5 bases and the J gene end by 1 base; junction bases not matched to a gene: 6. This CDR3 is built from 16 residues. The CDR3 nucleotides read TGCGCCAGCAGCTCAGGACTAGCGGGCTTCCAAGAGACCCAGTACTTC. Translating gives CASSSGLAGFQETQYF.

V gene TRBV27 combines with J gene TRBJ1-4; D gene ambiguous. Germline-derived CDR1 and CDR2 are MNHEY and SMNVEV (reference sequence). V lost 11 bases, J lost 8 bases, and 24 bases lay in between. There are 15 residues in the CDR3. This chain's CDR3 is CAGARTDSRREKLFF. CDR3 sequence (DNA): TGTGCCGGCGCCCGAACGGACTCTAGAAGGGAAAAACTGTTTTTT.

V gene TRBV24-1 combines with J gene TRBJ2-6; possible D gene TRBD1, 6 bases. The CDR3 contains 16 residues. With 3 bases removed from V and 2 bases from J, the gap between germline ends came to 10 bases. The germline V gene encodes CDR1 KGHDR and CDR2 SFDVKD. The CDR3 spells CATSDPTGPGANVLTF. The CDR3 region has the DNA TGTGCCACCAGTGATCCTACAGGGCCTGGGGCCAACGTCCTGACTTTC.

The chain links TRBV2 to TRBJ2-2; D is perhaps TRBD2 (6 bases). The CDR3 covers 14 residues. Per the germline V gene, CDR1 is SNHLY and CDR2 is FYNNEI. V was pared by 4 bases and J by 7 bases, with 13 bases between. DNA for the CDR3: TGTGCCAGCAGTGTACCGGGAGTCAACGGGGAGCTGTTTTTT. Translating gives CASSVPGVNGELFF.

This chain joins TRBV6-5 and TRBJ2-7; tentative D call: TRBD1 (7 bases). Trimming left V 11 bases short and J 3 bases short, with 20 bases between. The CDR3 length is 14 residues. Germline V gene sequence: CDR1 MNHEY, CDR2 SVGAGI. The CDR3 DNA follows: TGTGCCGTGAGAGGCGGGACAGTTCTCTACGAGCAGTACTTC. It encodes CAVRGGTVLYEQYF.

The chain recombines TRBV16 with TRBJ1-1; tentative D call: TRBD1 (5 bases). The CDR3 consists of 16 residues. The V end lost 0 bases, the J end lost 4 bases, and 15 bases lay between the germline ends. Looked up from germline, CDR1 is KGHSY and CDR2 is FQNENV. The CDR3 spells CASSQSLPGRGTEAFF. The CDR3 coding sequence is TGTGCCAGCAGCCAATCGTTGCCCGGGAGGGGCACTGAAGCTTTCTTT.

This chain connects TRBV11-2 to TRBJ2-7; D is possibly TRBD1 (5 bases). There are 13 residues in the CDR3. Germline CDR1 reads SGHAT; CDR2 reads FQNNGV. V shed 3 bases and J shed 5 bases, with 11 bases lying between them. DNA for the CDR3: TGTGCCAGCAGCTTCAGGGTTTCGGACGAGCAGTACTTC. It yields the protein CASSFRVSDEQYF.

V usage is TRBV15 and J usage is TRBJ2-1; 9 nucleotides match TRBD1. The trim removed 3 bases at V and 3 bases at J, leaving 3 bases unmatched. The CDR3 consists of 15 residues. Germline assignment: CDR1 LNHNV and CDR2 YYDKDF (reference sequence). CDR3 sequence (DNA): TGTGCCACCAGCAGGGGACAGGGTAACTACAATGAGCAGTTCTTC. It is translated as CATSRGQGNYNEQFF.